Presented here are 31 T cell receptor beta chains from one specimen sequenced in a study of blood T cell repertoires in COVID-19. The protocol was immunoSEQ multiplex PCR, while the TCRdb copy is restricted to in-frame clones and leaves out a portion. The sample lists about 14,000 clones, roughly 90% occurring once. The sequenced sample was peripheral blood. Source of these receptors: a human donor in a cohort sampled during active COVID-19.

This clone was recorded a few times. V gene TRBV5-4 combines with J gene TRBJ2-1, with D possibly being TRBD1 (5 bases). CDR3 length: 14 amino acids. The germline V gene encodes CDR1 SGHNT and CDR2 YYREEE (reference sequence). V lost 2 bases, J lost 7 bases, and 13 bases lay in between. The CDR3 sequence is CASSFAGAANEQFF. As DNA, the CDR3 is TGTGCCAGCAGCTTTGCTGGGGCGGCGAATGAGCAGTTCTTC.

This sequence joins TRBV3-1 (or the pseudogene TRBV3-2) and TRBJ1-3, with 7 bases that match TRBD1. Looked up from germline, CDR1 is LGHDT and CDR2 is YNNKEL (reference sequence). The CDR3 spans 15 residues. Germline trimming cut 8 bases from V and 0 bases from J; bases unmatched to any gene: 7. DNA of the CDR3: TGTGCCAGCGGCCCACAGGGGCGCTCTGGAAACACCATATATTTT. Translated: CASGPQGRSGNTIYF.

The CDR3 protein is CASSLRDLHYTF. As DNA, the CDR3 is TGTGCCAGCAGTTTACGGGATCTCCACTACACCTTC. This chain uses TRBV28 with TRBJ1-2; no definite D call. This CDR3 has 12 amino acids. Between the trimmed V and J ends, which lost 2 bases and 10 bases, there was a span of 11 bases. From germline, CDR1 is MDHEN and CDR2 SYDVKM.

The CDR3 protein is CAISPTGNGYTF. The CDR3, as DNA: TGTGCCATCAGCCCCACAGGGAATGGCTACACCTTC. V and J are TRBV10-3 and TRBJ1-2, with a possible D match to TRBD1 (6 bases). This CDR3 contains 12 residues. V lost 6 bases and J 6 bases, leaving 11 bases between the germline ends. Germline V gene data show CDR1 as ENHRY and CDR2 as SYGVKD.

The chain links TRBV3-1 (or the pseudogene TRBV3-2) to TRBJ1-3; no clear D. CDR1 and CDR2 (germline): LGHDT, YNNKEL (reference sequence). The CDR3 consists of 16 residues. Trimming stripped 4 bases from V and 0 bases from J, with 13 bases between. CDR3 sequence (DNA): TGTGCCAGCAGCCGAGGGCTGACGGACTCTGGAAACACCATATATTTT. This translates into CASSRGLTDSGNTIYF.

The genes are TRBV6-6 and TRBJ1-4; no clear D gene. Trimming removed 6 bases from V and 4 bases from J, with 12 bases in between. Germline lookup yields CDR1 MNHNY and CDR2 SVGAGI (reference sequence). The CDR3 is 14 amino acids. As DNA, the CDR3 is TGTGCCAGCAGCCCCTTCGCCAGTAATGAAAAACTGTTTTTT. Translation: CASSPFASNEKLFF.

V gene TRBV6-2 or TRBV6-3 combines with J gene TRBJ1-5; TRBD1 matches 9 bases. The CDR3 spans 15 residues. V shed 4 bases, J shed 2 bases, and the junction held 3 bases outside the gene matches. Germline loops: CDR1 MNHEY, CDR2 SVGEGT. CDR3 DNA: TGTGCCAGCAGTTGGGGACAGGGTGGCAATCAGCCCCAGCATTTT. This gives the protein CASSWGQGGNQPQHF.

The rearrangement links TRBV12-3 or TRBV12-4 to TRBJ1-1; 10 nucleotides align to TRBD1. The CDR3 consists of 13 residues. V trimming: 5 bases; J trimming: 6 bases; junction bases outside the gene matches: 3. CDR3 nucleotide sequence: TGTGCCAGCAGTCCGGACAGGGGGTCTGAAGCTTTCTTT. Translating gives CASSPDRGSEAFF.

The rearrangement links TRBV10-3 to TRBJ2-3; TRBD1 might be the D (8 bases). Germline assignment: CDR1 ENHRY and CDR2 SYGVKD. V lost 5 bases to trimming and J lost 4 bases, with 22 bases between them. The CDR3 is made up of 17 amino acids. CDR3 amino acids: CAISPGGRQGAADTQYF. The CDR3 nucleotides are TGTGCCATCAGTCCCGGGGGGCGGCAGGGGGCCGCAGATACGCAGTATTTT.

The gene calls are TRBV30 and TRBJ1-2, with 9 bases matching TRBD1. Germline assignment: CDR1 GTSNPN and CDR2 SVGIG (reference sequence). The CDR3 has 13 amino acids. The J segment lost 7 bases and the V segment lost 6 bases, leaving 9 bases of the junction unmatched. Here the CDR3 DNA reads TGTGCCTGCAAACAGGGGGCGGAACGTGGCTACACCTTC. Translating it yields CACKQGAERGYTF.

This clone was counted a few times. The chain combines TRBV30 with TRBJ1-6, with 9 bases that match TRBD1. The ends lost 0 bases at V and 10 bases at J; junction bases unmatched: 7. Germline V gives CDR1 GTSNPN, CDR2 SVGIG (reference sequence). This CDR3 contains 15 residues. The CDR3 bases are TGTGCCTGGAGTGTACAGGGACAGGGCGGCTCACCCCTCCACTTT. Translation: CAWSVQGQGGSPLHF.

The J gene is TRBJ1-1, the V gene TRBV19; no reliable D call. The CDR3 consists of 13 residues. Trimming took 7 bases from V and 0 from J, leaving 9 bases between them. Germline CDR1 LNHDA, CDR2 SQIVND (reference sequence). CDR3 residues: CASISLMNTEAFF. The CDR3, as DNA: TGTGCCAGTATTTCACTAATGAACACTGAAGCTTTCTTT.

The chain uses TRBV6-4 and TRBJ2-3, with 9 bases aligning to TRBD2. CDR3 length: 18 residues. V lost 8 bases and J lost 1; bases outside the gene matches: 16. CDR1 is MRHNA and CDR2 is SNTAGT in the germline V gene. The CDR3 DNA sequence: TGTGCCAGCTCCCTGATAGGACTAGCGCTATACGGCACAGATACGCAGTATTTT. It translates to CASSLIGLALYGTDTQYF.

The gene calls are TRBV4-2 and TRBJ1-2, with 9 bases fitting TRBD1. The CDR3 loop spans 15 amino acids. V trimming: 1 base; J trimming: 2 bases; junction bases outside the gene matches: 2. Germline V gene data show CDR1 as LGHNA and CDR2 as YNFKEQ. The DNA for the CDR3 is TGTGCCAGCAGCCAAGGGGACAGGGAGAACTATGGCTACACCTTC. Its protein product is CASSQGDRENYGYTF.

This sequence joins TRBV19 and TRBJ2-2; TRBD1 matches 11 bases. The CDR3 sequence is 15 residues long. Per the germline V gene, CDR1 is LNHDA and CDR2 is SQIVND (reference sequence). Trimming removed 7 bases from V and 6 bases from J; junction bases left unmatched: 7. This CDR3 reads CASKPPGQGAGELFF. The CDR3 bases are TGTGCCAGTAAGCCACCGGGACAGGGGGCCGGGGAGCTGTTTTTT.

The chain has TRBV9 and TRBJ2-1, with 7 positions matching TRBD1. This CDR3 is 15 amino acids long. V lost 4 bases and J lost 2; bases outside the gene matches: 6. Germline CDR1 reads SGDLS; CDR2 reads YYNGEE. CDR3 sequence (DNA): TGTGCCAGCAGCACAGAGGGACAGCCCTACAATGAGCAGTTCTTC. Protein: CASSTEGQPYNEQFF.

The CDR3 DNA is TGTGCCACCAGCAGTTTCGAGCGGGCCGGAGCTGAAGCTTTCTTT. Protein sequence: CATSSFERAGAEAFF. The V and J genes are TRBV15 and TRBJ1-1; D remains ambiguous. The CDR3 spans 15 residues. The ends were cut back, 3 bases at V and 6 bases at J, with 17 bases in the middle. Per the germline V gene, CDR1 is LNHNV and CDR2 is YYDKDF (reference sequence).

The chain carries TRBV10-3 and TRBJ1-2; D is uncertain. Between the trimmed V and J ends, which lost 5 bases and 1 base, there was a span of 8 bases. The CDR3 runs to 13 residues. From germline, CDR1 is ENHRY and CDR2 SYGVKD. CDR3 in DNA: TGTGCCATCAGTTCCCGGGATAACTATGGCTACACCTTC. Translating it yields CAISSRDNYGYTF.

The J gene is TRBJ1-1, the V gene TRBV7-8; no reliable D call. V lost 5 bases to trimming and J lost 4 bases, with 14 bases between them. The CDR3 has 14 amino acids. The germline CDR1 and CDR2 sequences are SGHVS and FQNEAQ. The CDR3 coding sequence is TGTGCCAGCAGCCCGGGAAGGGCCCGCACTGAAGCTTTCTTT. It translates to CASSPGRARTEAFF.

The CDR3 sequence is CASSLGNRGGEKLFF. In DNA form, the CDR3 reads TGTGCCAGCAGCTTAGGAAACAGGGGGGGCGAAAAACTGTTTTTT. The rearrangement joins TRBV11-2 to TRBJ1-4; TRBD1 aligns across 8 bases. V gave up 1 base and J gave up 8 bases; unmatched junction bases: 6. The CDR3 is made up of 15 amino acids. CDR1 and CDR2 (germline): SGHAT, FQNNGV.

The V gene is TRBV2, the J gene TRBJ1-2; D not resolved. V gave up 4 bases and J gave up 8 bases, with 5 bases separating them. Looked up from germline, CDR1 is SNHLY and CDR2 is FYNNEI. The CDR3 covers 10 residues. The CDR3 reads CASSAKGYTF. The CDR3 nucleotides read TGTGCCAGCAGTGCTAAGGGCTACACCTTC.

V is TRBV24-1 and J is TRBJ2-3; the match to TRBD2 covers 10 bases. CDR1 is KGHDR and CDR2 is SFDVKD in the germline V gene. The CDR3 loop spans 16 amino acids. With V trimmed by 2 bases and J by 5 bases, 6 bases remained unmatched. The CDR3 region is CATSDSGAGGLDTQYF. In nucleotides, the CDR3 is TGTGCCACCAGTGATTCGGGAGCGGGGGGGTTAGATACGCAGTATTTT.

This chain joins TRBV3-1 (or the pseudogene TRBV3-2) and TRBJ1-1; TRBD1 is a possible D gene (6 bases). Per germline, CDR1 LGHDT and CDR2 YNNKEL (reference sequence). This CDR3 comprises 13 residues. V lost 4 bases, J lost 11 bases, and 17 bases lay in between. The CDR3, as DNA: TGTGCCAGCAGCCGAGGACCCAACAGGGAGGCTTTCTTT. As protein: CASSRGPNREAFF.

The chain uses TRBV6-6 and TRBJ2-2, with D maybe TRBD1 (5 bases). CDR1 MNHNY and CDR2 SVGAGI come from the germline V gene (reference sequence). The CDR3 loop spans 13 amino acids. V was cut by 8 bases and J by 1 base, with 8 bases left in between. CDR3 sequence reads: CASGAVNTGELFF. The CDR3 DNA sequence: TGTGCCAGCGGGGCGGTGAACACCGGGGAGCTGTTTTTT.

This chain connects TRBV18 to TRBJ1-5; 8 nucleotides line up with TRBD1. Trimming at V came to 2 bases and at J to 1 base, leaving 4 bases not matched to a gene. In germline, CDR1 is KGHSH, CDR2 LQKENI. This CDR3 is 16 amino acids long. CDR3 residues: CASSPGQGASNQPQHF. As DNA, the CDR3 is TGTGCCAGCTCACCAGGTCAGGGGGCAAGCAATCAGCCCCAGCATTTT.

V and J are TRBV27 and TRBJ2-7; 12 nucleotides agree with TRBD1. The CDR3 is 16 amino acids. Germline CDR1 is MNHEY and CDR2 is SMNVEV (reference sequence). V shed 6 bases and J 2 bases; nucleotides not matched to a gene: 8. The CDR3 nucleotides read TGTGCCAGCAGCTCACTAGGGACAGGGGGCACCTACGAGCAGTACTTC. Its translation is CASSSLGTGGTYEQYF.

The chain carries TRBV14 and TRBJ2-2; D unresolved. V dropped 6 bases and J dropped 1 base, with 15 bases sitting between them. Germline CDR1 SGHDN, CDR2 FVKESK. This CDR3 region has 16 residues. In DNA, the CDR3 is TGTGCCAGCAGTAGAGTTACCGTCATGAACACCGGGGAGCTGTTTTTT. Protein: CASSRVTVMNTGELFF.

The J gene is TRBJ2-5, the V gene TRBV27, with 10 bases fitting TRBD2. Germline CDR1 MNHEY, CDR2 SMNVEV (reference sequence). Trimming cost V 5 bases and J 5 bases; bases outside gene matches: 5. The CDR3 consists of 14 residues. In DNA form, the CDR3 reads TGTGCCAGCAGTCCTAGCGGGGGCCCGGAGACCCAGTACTTC. It yields the protein CASSPSGGPETQYF.

The CDR3 DNA reads TGTGCCTGGCGAACCTCAGGGGGCGCTTCTAGAAACACCATATATTTT. Protein sequence: CAWRTSGGASRNTIYF. The chain employs TRBV30 and TRBJ1-3; 8 nucleotides agree with TRBD1. J gave up 5 bases and V 5 bases, and 14 bases lay outside the gene matches. The CDR3 is made up of 16 amino acids. Germline V CDR1 and CDR2: GTSNPN, SVGIG (reference sequence).

The chain links TRBV11-2 to TRBJ2-1; D not certain. Germline assignment: CDR1 SGHAT and CDR2 FQNNGV. Trimming pared 0 bases from V and 4 bases from J, leaving 10 bases between. This CDR3 is built from 15 residues. In DNA, the CDR3 is TGTGCCAGCAGCTTAGACTGGGCTACTTACAATGAGCAGTTCTTC. It codes for CASSLDWATYNEQFF.

CDR3 nucleotides: TGTGCCAGCAGCTACCTCGGGGGGTTATCTGGAAACACCATATATTTT. Its protein is CASSYLGGLSGNTIYF. V gene TRBV5-4 combines with J gene TRBJ1-3; D perhaps matches TRBD1 (5 bases). The CDR3 contains 16 residues. The germline V gene encodes CDR1 SGHNT and CDR2 YYREEE (reference sequence). Trimming shortened V by 3 bases and J by 1 base, and 14 bases separated the two germline ends.